This entry is about one T cell receptor beta chain. The antigen is not known. The sample is drawn from a study of chemoradiotherapy in HPV16-positive cancers. The CDR3 runs to 17 residues. Germline lookup yields CDR1 SEHNR and CDR2 FQNEAQ (reference sequence). V lost 5 bases to trimming and J lost 8 bases, with 24 bases between them. Assay: immunoSEQ multiplex PCR; the TCRdb copy retains only in-frame clones and omits some. This table has just over 15,000 clones, over 70% appearing once. General study findings and limits: Only a couple of HPV16-positive patients supplied the functional HPV-specificity definition.

The gene calls are TRBV7-9 and TRBJ1-4; tentatively, D is TRBD1 (6 bases). This clonotype was obtained from a human donor with HPV-associated anogenital cancer. Sampling was performed from a patient who underwent chemoradiotherapy. CDR3 amino acids: CASSPGGAPRLLEKLFF. The CDR3 nucleotides read TGTGCCAGCAGCCCGGGGGGGGCGCCCCGTTTGTTAGAAAAACTGTTTTTT.